These T cell receptor beta chains were read from a single sample in a study of blood T cell repertoires in COVID-19. TCRdb keeps only in-frame clones here, not all; method: immunoSEQ multiplex PCR. The data contain about 140,000 clones, roughly 87% of them singletons. Source material: peripheral blood. Receptors were obtained from a man in his sixties or seventies with acute or convalescent COVID-19. The CDR3 runs from the conserved cysteine through the conserved F or W. Each record gives: CDR3 protein, CDR3 DNA, clone size, V gene, D gene, J gene. A D gene is named only where the DNA matches it firmly. Not all rows give a size; the values are once, few, many and, for expanded clones, a class.

CASGGFNEQFF,TGTGCCAGCGGGGGGTTTAATGAGCAGTTCTTC,.,TRBV13,.,TRBJ2-1
CASSPRGHLNTEAFF,TGTGCCAGTAGTCCTCGAGGACACTTGAACACTGAAGCTTTCTTT,.,TRBV19,.,TRBJ1-1
CATSRDYQGQVHF,TGTGCCACCAGCAGAGATTATCAAGGCCAGGTCCACTTT,once,TRBV15,.,TRBJ1-6
CASSLAPRAALFF,TGTGCCAGCAGCTTAGCCCCGAGGGCGGCGCTGTTTTTT,.,TRBV7-8,.,TRBJ2-2
CASSSSTTGGLSYGYTF,TGTGCCAGCAGCTCCTCCACGACAGGGGGCCTCAGCTATGGCTACACCTTC,.,TRBV5-4,TRBD1,TRBJ1-2
CASSYAGENLYGEQFF,TGTGCCAGCAGTTATGCGGGGGAAAATCTATATGGTGAGCAGTTCTTC,.,TRBV28,TRBD2,TRBJ2-1
CASSSSSGSLRNTQYF,TGTGCCAGCAGCTCCTCTAGCGGGAGTTTAAGAAATACGCAGTATTTT,.,TRBV28,TRBD2,TRBJ2-3
CATSGRGGTGELFF,TGTGCCACCAGCGGACGGGGTGGCACCGGGGAGCTGTTTTTT,once,TRBV15,.,TRBJ2-2
CASSQDRQRYNSPLHF,TGTGCCAGCAGCCAAGACAGACAGAGATATAATTCACCCCTCCACTTT,.,TRBV4-2,.,TRBJ1-6
CASRGSSNSPLHF,TGTGCCAGCAGGGGGAGTAGTAATTCACCCCTCCACTTT,.,TRBV28,.,TRBJ1-6
CASSSSSGIRPNYGYTF,TGCGCCAGCAGCTCCTCCTCAGGGATCAGACCTAACTATGGCTACACCTTC,.,TRBV5-1,.,TRBJ1-2
CASSPRTGGQKNIQYF,TGTGCCAGCAGCCCGCGGACAGGGGGCCAAAAAAACATTCAGTACTTC,.,TRBV9,TRBD1,TRBJ2-4
CASSKGQGGADTQYF,TGCGCCAGCAGCAAGGGACAGGGGGGCGCAGATACGCAGTATTTT,.,TRBV5-1,TRBD1,TRBJ2-3
CATSRGTGGNYEQYF,TGTGCCACCAGCAGAGGGACAGGGGGTAACTACGAGCAGTACTTC,.,TRBV15,TRBD1,TRBJ2-7
CASSSHGGAGASYNEQFF,TGTGCCAGCAGCTCCCACGGTGGAGCGGGAGCGTCCTACAATGAGCAGTTCTTC,.,TRBV7-2,TRBD2,TRBJ2-1
CSAGDNGYTF,TGCAGCGCAGGGGATAATGGCTACACCTTC,.,TRBV29-1,.,TRBJ1-2
CASSERQVQPQHF,TGTGCCAGCAGTGAACGACAGGTTCAGCCCCAGCATTTT,.,TRBV2,.,TRBJ1-5
CASSQRPGGMSEAFF,TGTGCCAGCAGCCAACGACCCGGGGGTATGTCTGAAGCTTTCTTT,.,TRBV4-2,.,TRBJ1-1
CASSNRGYQETQYF,TGTGCCAGCAGCAACAGGGGGTACCAAGAGACCCAGTACTTC,.,TRBV6-2/TRBV6-3,TRBD1,TRBJ2-5
CATSDSGSRKAFF,TGTGCCACCAGTGATTCGGGGTCGAGGAAAGCTTTCTTT,.,TRBV24-1,.,TRBJ1-1
CASSEYRGTVGGYTF,TGTGCCAGCAGTGAATACCGGGGGACTGTGGGTGGCTACACCTTC,.,TRBV25-1,.,TRBJ1-2
CASSPLAGDGTGELFF,TGTGCCAGCAGCCCCCTAGCGGGAGATGGCACCGGGGAGCTGTTTTTT,once,TRBV7-3,TRBD2,TRBJ2-2
CASSSSVRDSPLHF,TGTGCCAGCAGCTCAAGTGTGCGGGATTCACCCCTCCACTTT,.,TRBV7-9,.,TRBJ1-6
CSARNTGELFF,TGCAGCGCCAGAAATACCGGGGAGCTGTTTTTT,.,TRBV29-1,.,TRBJ2-2
CASSQDRRDTQYF,TGTGCCAGCAGCCAAGATCGCCGGGATACGCAGTATTTT,.,TRBV14,.,TRBJ2-3
CASSLGDVAGGLFEQYF,TGTGCCAGCAGTTTGGGGGATGTGGCGGGAGGTCTCTTCGAGCAGTACTTC,.,TRBV28,TRBD2,TRBJ2-7
CASSFYSQGAGEQYF,TGTGCCAGCAGCTTTTATTCACAGGGGGCTGGCGAGCAGTACTTC,.,TRBV7-9,TRBD1,TRBJ2-7
CAITSGDSYEQYF,TGTGCCATCACTAGCGGGGATTCCTACGAGCAGTACTTC,.,TRBV2,TRBD2,TRBJ2-7
CAWSEGQAQPQHF,TGTGCCTGGAGTGAGGGACAGGCCCAGCCCCAGCATTTT,few,TRBV30,TRBD1,TRBJ1-5
CASSSNNSPLHF,TGTGCCAGCAGCTCTAATAATTCACCCCTCCACTTT,.,TRBV7-2,.,TRBJ1-6
CASSRKQGDGSPLHF,TGTGCCAGCAGCCGAAAACAGGGTGATGGTTCACCCCTCCACTTT,once,TRBV21-1,.,TRBJ1-6
CASSPDRGTGELFF,TGTGCCAGCTCACCGGACAGGGGGACCGGGGAGCTGTTTTTT,.,TRBV18,TRBD1,TRBJ2-2
CASSSQRGGQEQFF,TGTGCCAGCAGCTCGCAGCGGGGGGGCCAGGAGCAGTTCTTC,.,TRBV7-2,TRBD2,TRBJ2-1